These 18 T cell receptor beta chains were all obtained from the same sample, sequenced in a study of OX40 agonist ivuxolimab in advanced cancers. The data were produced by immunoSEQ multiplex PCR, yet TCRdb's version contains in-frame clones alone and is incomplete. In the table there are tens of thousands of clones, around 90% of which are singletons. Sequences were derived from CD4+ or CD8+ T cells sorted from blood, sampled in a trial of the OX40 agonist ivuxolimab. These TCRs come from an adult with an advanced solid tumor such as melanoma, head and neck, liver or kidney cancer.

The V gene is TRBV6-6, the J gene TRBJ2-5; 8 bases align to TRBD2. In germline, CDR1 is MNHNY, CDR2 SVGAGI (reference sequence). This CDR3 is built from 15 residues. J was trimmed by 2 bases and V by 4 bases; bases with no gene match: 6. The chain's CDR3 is CASSSRRGGQETQYF. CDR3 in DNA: TGTGCCAGCAGTTCGAGACGGGGGGGGCAAGAGACCCAGTACTTC.

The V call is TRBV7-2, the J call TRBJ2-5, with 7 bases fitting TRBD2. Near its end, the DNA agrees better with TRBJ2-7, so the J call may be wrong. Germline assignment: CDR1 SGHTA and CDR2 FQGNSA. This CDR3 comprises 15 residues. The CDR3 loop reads CASSIPRGFPYEQYF. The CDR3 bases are TGTGCCAGCAGCATACCGCGGGGGTTTCCCTACGAGCAGTACTTC.

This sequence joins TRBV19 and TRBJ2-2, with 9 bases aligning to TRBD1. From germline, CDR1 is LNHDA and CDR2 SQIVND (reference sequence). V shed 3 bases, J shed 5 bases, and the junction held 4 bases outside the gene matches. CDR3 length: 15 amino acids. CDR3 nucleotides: TGTGCCAGTAGTATTTCGGACAGGGGAACCGGGGAGCTGTTTTTT. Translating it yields CASSISDRGTGELFF.

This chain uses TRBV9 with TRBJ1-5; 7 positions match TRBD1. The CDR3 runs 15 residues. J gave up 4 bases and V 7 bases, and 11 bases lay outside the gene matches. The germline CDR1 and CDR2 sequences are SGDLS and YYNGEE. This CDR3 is CASSRWAGGNQPQHF. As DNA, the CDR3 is TGTGCCAGCTCCCGGTGGGCAGGGGGGAATCAGCCCCAGCATTTT.

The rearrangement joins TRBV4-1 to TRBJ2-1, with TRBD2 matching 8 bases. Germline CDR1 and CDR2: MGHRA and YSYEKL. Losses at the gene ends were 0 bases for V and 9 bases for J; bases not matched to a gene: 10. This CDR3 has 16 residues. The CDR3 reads CASSQDGTGGPSEQFF. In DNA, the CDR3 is TGCGCCAGCAGCCAAGATGGGACGGGGGGGCCGAGTGAGCAGTTCTTC.

The CDR3 DNA is TGTGCCAGTAGTATAAGCAGGGGGCTTAGGTCCTACAATGAGCAGTTCTTC. It codes for CASSISRGLRSYNEQFF. The rearrangement links TRBV19 to TRBJ2-1, with 8 bases that match TRBD1. From germline, CDR1 is LNHDA and CDR2 SQIVND (reference sequence). The V segment lost 2 bases and the J segment 1 base; nucleotides outside the gene matches: 7. The CDR3 sequence is 17 residues long.

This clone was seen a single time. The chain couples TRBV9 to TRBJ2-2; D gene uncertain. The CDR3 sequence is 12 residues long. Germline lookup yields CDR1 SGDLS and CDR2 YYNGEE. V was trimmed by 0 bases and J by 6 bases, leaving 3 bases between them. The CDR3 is CASSVGSGELFF. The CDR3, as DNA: TGTGCCAGCAGCGTAGGGTCCGGGGAGCTGTTTTTT. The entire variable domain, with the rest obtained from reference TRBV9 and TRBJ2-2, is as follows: DSGVTQTPKHLITATGQRVTLRCSPRSGDLSVYWYQQSLDQGLQFLIQYYNGEERAKGNILERFSAQQFPDLHSELNLSSLELGDSALYFCASSVGSGELFFGEGSRLTVL.

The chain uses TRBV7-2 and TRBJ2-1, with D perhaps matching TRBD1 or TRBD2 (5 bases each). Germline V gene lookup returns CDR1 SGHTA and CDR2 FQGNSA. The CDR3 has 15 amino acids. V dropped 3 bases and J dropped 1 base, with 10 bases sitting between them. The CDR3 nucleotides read TGTGCCAGCAGCTTCCTAGCAGGGTCCTACAATGAGCAGTTCTTC. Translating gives CASSFLAGSYNEQFF.

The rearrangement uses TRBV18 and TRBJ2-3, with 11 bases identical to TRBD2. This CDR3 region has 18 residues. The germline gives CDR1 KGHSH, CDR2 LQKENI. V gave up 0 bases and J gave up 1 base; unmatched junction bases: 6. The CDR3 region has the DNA TGTGCCAGCTCACCACCGGGTAGCGGGGGGGCCGGCACAGATACGCAGTATTTT. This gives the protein CASSPPGSGGAGTDTQYF.

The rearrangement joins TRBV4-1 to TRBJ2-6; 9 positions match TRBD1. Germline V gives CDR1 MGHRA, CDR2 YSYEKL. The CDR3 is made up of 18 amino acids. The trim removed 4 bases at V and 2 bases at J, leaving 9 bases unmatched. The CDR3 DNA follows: TGCGCCAGCAGCCCCACAGGGGGCGTCTCCCCTGGGGCCAACGTCCTGACTTTC. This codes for CASSPTGGVSPGANVLTF.

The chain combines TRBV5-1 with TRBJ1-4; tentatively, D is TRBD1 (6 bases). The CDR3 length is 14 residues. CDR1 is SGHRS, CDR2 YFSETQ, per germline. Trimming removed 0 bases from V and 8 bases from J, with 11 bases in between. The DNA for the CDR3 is TGCGCCAGCAGCTTGGGGGGGCCTGAAGAAAAACTGTTTTTT. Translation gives CASSLGGPEEKLFF.

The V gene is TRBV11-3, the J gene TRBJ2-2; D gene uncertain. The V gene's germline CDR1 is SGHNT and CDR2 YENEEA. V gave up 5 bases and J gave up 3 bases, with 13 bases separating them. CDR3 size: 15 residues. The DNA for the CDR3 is TGTGCCAGCAGCCCCTCCCGTAACTACACCGGGGAGCTGTTTTTT. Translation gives CASSPSRNYTGELFF.

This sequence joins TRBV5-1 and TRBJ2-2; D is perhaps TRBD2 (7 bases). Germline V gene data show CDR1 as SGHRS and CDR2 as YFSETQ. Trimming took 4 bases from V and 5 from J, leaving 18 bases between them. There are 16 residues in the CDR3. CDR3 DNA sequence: TGCGCCAGCAGCCGTCGGGGGGCGGGTGAAACCGGGGAGCTGTTTTTT. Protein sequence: CASSRRGAGETGELFF.

CDR3 coding DNA: TGTGCCAGCAGTTGGAGCTATGGCTACACCTTC. This sequence encodes CASSWSYGYTF. The chain is built from TRBV6-1 and TRBJ1-2, with unresolved D. Germline CDR1 is MNHNS and CDR2 is SASEGT. The CDR3 consists of 11 residues. Trimming removed 5 bases from V and 4 bases from J, with 5 bases in between.

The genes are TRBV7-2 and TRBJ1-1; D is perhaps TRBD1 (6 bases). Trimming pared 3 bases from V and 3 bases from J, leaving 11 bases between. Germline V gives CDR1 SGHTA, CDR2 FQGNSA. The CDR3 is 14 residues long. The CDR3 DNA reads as TGTGCCAGCAGCTTTTGGGGACAAGACACTGAAGCTTTCTTT. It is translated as CASSFWGQDTEAFF.

As DNA, the CDR3 is TGTGCCACCAGCAGACCGAGACAGGGCCCGGGGTATAGCAATCAGCCCCAGCATTTT. Protein product: CATSRPRQGPGYSNQPQHF. V usage is TRBV15 and J usage is TRBJ1-5, with 7 bases fitting TRBD1. Germline V lookup: CDR1 LNHNV, CDR2 YYDKDF (reference sequence). This CDR3 has 19 amino acids. With V trimmed by 2 bases and J by 0 bases, 13 bases remained unmatched.

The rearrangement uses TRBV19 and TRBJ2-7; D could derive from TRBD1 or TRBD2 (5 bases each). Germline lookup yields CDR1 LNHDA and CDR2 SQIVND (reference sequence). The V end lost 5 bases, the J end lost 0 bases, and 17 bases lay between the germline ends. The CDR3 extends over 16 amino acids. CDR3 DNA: TGTGCCAGTAGTCCCACCTGGGACGGAGGCTCCTACGAGCAGTACTTC. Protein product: CASSPTWDGGSYEQYF.

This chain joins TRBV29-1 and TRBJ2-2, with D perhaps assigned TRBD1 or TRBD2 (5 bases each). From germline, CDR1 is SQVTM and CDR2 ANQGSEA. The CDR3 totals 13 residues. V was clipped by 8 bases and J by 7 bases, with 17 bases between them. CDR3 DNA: TGCAGCACCCGACCGGGGCCGCACGGGGAGCTGTTTTTT. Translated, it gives CSTRPGPHGELFF.